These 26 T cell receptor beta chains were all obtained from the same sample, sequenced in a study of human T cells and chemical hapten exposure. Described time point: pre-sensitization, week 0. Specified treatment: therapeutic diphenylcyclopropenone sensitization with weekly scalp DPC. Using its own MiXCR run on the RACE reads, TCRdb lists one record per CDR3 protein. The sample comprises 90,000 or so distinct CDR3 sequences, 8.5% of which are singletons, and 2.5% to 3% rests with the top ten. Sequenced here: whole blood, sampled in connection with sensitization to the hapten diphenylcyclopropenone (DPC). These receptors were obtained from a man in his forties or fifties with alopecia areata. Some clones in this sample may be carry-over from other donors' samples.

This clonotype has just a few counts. The CDR3 sequence is CASSLDMGADGYTF. DNA for the CDR3: TGCGCCAGCAGCTTGGATATGGGGGCTGATGGCTACACCTTC. This chain links TRBV5-1 with TRBJ1-2; tentatively, D is TRBD1 (6 bases). The CDR3 consists of 14 residues. Trimming stripped 0 bases from V and 6 bases from J, with 12 bases between. Germline CDR1 SGHRS, CDR2 YFSETQ. Full variable domain (missing parts from reference TRBV5-1 and TRBJ1-2): KAGVTQTPRYLIKTRGQQVTLSCSPISGHRSVSWYQQTPGQGLQFLFEYFSETQRNKGNFPGRFSGRQFSNSRSEMNVSTLELGDSALYLCASSLDMGADGYTFGSGTRLTVV.

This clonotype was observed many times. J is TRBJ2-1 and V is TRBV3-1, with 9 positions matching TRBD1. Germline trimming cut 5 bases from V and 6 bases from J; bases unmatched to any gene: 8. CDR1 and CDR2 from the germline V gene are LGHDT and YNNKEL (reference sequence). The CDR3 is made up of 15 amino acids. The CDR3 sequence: CASSAGTGIFNEQFF. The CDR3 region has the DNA TGTGCCAGCAGCGCCGGGACAGGGATCTTCAATGAGCAGTTCTTC.

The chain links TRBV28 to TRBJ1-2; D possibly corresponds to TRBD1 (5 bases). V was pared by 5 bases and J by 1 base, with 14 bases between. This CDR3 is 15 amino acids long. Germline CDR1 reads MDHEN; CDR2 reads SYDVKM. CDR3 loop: CASSPLSTVNYGYTF. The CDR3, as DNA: TGTGCCAGCAGTCCTCTCTCGACAGTTAACTATGGCTACACCTTC.

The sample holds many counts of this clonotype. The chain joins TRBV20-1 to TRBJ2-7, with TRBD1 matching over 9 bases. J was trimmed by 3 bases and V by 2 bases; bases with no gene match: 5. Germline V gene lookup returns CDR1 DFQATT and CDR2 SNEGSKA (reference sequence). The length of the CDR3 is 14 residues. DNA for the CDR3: TGCAGTGCTAGACCCCGGGACAGGGTCTACGAGCAGTACTTC. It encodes CSARPRDRVYEQYF.

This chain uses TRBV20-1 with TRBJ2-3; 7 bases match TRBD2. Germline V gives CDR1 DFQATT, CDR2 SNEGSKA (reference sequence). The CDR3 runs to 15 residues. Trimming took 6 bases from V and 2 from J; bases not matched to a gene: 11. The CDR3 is CSAGPLAASTDTQYF. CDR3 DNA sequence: TGCAGTGCAGGACCCCTAGCGGCTTCCACAGATACGCAGTATTTT.

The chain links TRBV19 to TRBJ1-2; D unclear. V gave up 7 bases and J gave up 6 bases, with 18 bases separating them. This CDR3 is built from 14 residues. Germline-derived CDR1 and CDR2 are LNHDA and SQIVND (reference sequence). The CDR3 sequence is CASTIGLSRHGYTF. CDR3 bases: TGTGCCAGTACAATCGGTCTGAGCAGGCATGGCTACACCTTC.

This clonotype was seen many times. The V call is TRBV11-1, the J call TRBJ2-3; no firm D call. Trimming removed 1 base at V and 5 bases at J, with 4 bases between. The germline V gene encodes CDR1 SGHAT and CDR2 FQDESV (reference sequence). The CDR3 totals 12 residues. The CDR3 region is CASSLGGDTQYF. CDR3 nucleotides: TGTGCCAGCAGCTTAGGGGGAGATACGCAGTATTTT. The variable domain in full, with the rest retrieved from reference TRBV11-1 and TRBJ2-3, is EAEVAQSPRYKITEKSQAVAFWCDPISGHATLYWYRQILGQGPELLVQFQDESVVDDSQLPKDRFSAERLKGVDSTLKIQPAELGDSAMYLCASSLGGDTQYFGPGTRLTVL.

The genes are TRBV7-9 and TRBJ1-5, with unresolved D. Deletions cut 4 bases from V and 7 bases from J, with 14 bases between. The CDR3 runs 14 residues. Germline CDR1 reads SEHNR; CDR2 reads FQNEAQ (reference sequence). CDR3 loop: CASSSGMTGQPQHF. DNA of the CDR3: TGTGCCAGCAGCTCTGGGATGACCGGGCAGCCCCAGCATTTT.

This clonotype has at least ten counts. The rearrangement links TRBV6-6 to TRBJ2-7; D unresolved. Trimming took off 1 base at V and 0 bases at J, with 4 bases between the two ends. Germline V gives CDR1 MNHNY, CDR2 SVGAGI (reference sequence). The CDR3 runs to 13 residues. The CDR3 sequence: CASSYYSSYEQYV. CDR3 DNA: TGTGCCAGCAGTTACTACAGCTCCTACGAGCAGTACGTC.

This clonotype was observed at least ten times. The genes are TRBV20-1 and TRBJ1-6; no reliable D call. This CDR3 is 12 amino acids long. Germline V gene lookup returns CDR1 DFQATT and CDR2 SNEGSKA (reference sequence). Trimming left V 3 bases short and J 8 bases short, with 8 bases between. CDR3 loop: CSARSLDSPLHF. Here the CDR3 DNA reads TGCAGTGCTAGGAGTTTGGATTCACCCCTCCACTTT.

The CDR3 protein is CASSQREGPGELFF. In DNA, the CDR3 is TGTGCCAGCAGCCAGCGGGAGGGCCCCGGGGAGCTGTTTTTT. The rearrangement links TRBV3-1 to TRBJ2-2; TRBD2 matches at 9 bases. J gave up 6 bases and V 3 bases, and 2 bases lay outside the gene matches. CDR1 is LGHDT and CDR2 is YNNKEL in the germline V gene (reference sequence). This CDR3 comprises 14 residues.

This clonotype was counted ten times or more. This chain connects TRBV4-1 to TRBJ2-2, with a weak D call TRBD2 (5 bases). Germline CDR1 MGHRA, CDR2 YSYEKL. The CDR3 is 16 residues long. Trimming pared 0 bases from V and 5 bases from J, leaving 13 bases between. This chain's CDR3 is CASSQEAGEWTGELFF. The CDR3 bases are TGCGCCAGCAGCCAAGAGGCCGGGGAGTGGACCGGGGAGCTGTTTTTT.

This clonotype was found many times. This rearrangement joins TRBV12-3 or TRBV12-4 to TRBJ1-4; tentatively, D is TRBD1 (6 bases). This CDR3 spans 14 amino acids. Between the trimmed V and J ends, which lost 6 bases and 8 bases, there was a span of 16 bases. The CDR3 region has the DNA TGTGCCAGCAGCCCCGGACAGAACGTCGAAAAACTGTTTTTT. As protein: CASSPGQNVEKLFF.

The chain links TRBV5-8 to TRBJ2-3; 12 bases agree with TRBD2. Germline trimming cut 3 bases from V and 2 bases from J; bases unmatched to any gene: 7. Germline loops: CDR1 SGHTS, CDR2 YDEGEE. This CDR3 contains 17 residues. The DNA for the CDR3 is TGTGCCAGCAGCTCTAAAAGACTAGCGGGAGTCACAGATACGCAGTATTTT. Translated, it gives CASSSKRLAGVTDTQYF. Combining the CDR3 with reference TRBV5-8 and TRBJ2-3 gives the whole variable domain EAGVTQSPTHLIKTRGQQATLRCSPISGHTSVYWYQQALGLGLQFLLWYDEGEERNRGNFPPRFSGRQFPNYSSELNVNALELEDSALYLCASSSKRLAGVTDTQYFGPGTRLTVL.

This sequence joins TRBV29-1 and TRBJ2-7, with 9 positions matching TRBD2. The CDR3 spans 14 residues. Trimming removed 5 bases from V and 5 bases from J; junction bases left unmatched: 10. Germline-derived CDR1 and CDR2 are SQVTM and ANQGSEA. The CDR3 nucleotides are TGCAGCGTTTTTCCGGGACTAGCAGTAAACGAGCAGTACTTC. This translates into CSVFPGLAVNEQYF.

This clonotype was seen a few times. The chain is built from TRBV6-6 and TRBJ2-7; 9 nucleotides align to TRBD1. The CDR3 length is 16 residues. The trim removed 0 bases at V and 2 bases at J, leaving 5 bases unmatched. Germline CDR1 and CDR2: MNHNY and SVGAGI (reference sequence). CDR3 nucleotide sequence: TGTGCCAGCAGTTACTCGGTAGGGACAGGGCCCTACGAGCAGTACGTC. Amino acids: CASSYSVGTGPYEQYV.

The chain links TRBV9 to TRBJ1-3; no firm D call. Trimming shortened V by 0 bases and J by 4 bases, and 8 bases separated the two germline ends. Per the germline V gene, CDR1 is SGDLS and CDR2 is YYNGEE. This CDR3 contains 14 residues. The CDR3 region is CASSVEAKGNTIYF. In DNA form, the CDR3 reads TGTGCCAGCAGCGTAGAAGCAAAAGGAAACACCATATATTTT.

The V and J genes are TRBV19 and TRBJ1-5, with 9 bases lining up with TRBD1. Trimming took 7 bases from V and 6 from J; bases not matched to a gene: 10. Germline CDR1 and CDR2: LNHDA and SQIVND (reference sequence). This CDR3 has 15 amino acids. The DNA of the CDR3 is TGTGCCAGTACCAAGGGACAGGGTGCCGCTCAGCCCCAGCATTTT. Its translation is CASTKGQGAAQPQHF.

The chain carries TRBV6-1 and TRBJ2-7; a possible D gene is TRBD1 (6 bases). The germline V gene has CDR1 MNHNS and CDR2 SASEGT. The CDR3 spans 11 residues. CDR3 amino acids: CASSEDSHVSV. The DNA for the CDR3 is TGTGCCAGCAGTGAGGACAGCCACGTATCCGTC.

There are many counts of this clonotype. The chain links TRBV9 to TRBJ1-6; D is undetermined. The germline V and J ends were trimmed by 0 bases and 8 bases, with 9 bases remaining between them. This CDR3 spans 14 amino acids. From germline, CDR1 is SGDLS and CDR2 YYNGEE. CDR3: CASSVGGYYSPLHF. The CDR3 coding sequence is TGTGCCAGCAGCGTAGGGGGATACTATTCACCCCTCCACTTT.

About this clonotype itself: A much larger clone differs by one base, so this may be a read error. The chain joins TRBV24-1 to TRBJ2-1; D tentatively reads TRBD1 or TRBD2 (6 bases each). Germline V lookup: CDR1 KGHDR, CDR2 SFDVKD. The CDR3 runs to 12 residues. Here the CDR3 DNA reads TGTGCCACAAATCCCGGGGGCAATAAGCAGTTCTTC. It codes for CATNPGGNKQFF.

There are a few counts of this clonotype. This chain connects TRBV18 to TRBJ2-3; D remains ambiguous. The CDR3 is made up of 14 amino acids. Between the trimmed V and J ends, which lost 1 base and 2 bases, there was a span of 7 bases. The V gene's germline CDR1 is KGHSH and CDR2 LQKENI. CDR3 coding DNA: TGTGCCAGCTCACCACTGGGTTACACAGATACGCAGTATTTT. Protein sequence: CASSPLGYTDTQYF.

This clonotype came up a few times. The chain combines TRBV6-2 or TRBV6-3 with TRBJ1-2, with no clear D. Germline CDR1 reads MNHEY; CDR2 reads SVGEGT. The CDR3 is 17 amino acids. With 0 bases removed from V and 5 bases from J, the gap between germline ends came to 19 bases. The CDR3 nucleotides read TGTGCCAGCAGTTACTCGAGCCTCCTGACTGCTCTATATGGCTACACCTTC. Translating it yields CASSYSSLLTALYGYTF.

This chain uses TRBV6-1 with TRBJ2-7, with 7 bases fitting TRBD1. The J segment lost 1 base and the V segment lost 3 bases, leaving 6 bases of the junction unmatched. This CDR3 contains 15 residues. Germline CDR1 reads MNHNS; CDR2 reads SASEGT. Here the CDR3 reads CASSEIGQASYEQYV. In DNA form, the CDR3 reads TGTGCCAGCAGTGAGATAGGACAGGCGTCCTACGAGCAGTACGTC.

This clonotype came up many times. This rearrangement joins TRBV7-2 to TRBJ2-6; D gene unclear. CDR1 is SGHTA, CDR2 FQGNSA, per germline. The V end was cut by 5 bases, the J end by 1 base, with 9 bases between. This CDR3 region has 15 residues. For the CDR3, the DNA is TGTGCCAGCAGCCGGCAGCGATCTGGGGCCAACGTCCTGACTTTC. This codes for CASSRQRSGANVLTF.

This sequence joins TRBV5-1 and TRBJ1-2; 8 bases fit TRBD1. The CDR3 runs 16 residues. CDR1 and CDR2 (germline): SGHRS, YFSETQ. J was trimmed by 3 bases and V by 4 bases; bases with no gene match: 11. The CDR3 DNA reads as TGCGCCAGCAGCACGGATCCGGGACAGGCCTACTATGGCTACACCTTC. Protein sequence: CASSTDPGQAYYGYTF.